This TCR beta chain was retrieved from a study of shared T cell receptors in the human thymus. The germline CDR1 and CDR2 sequences are PRHDT and FYEKMQ (reference sequence). The CDR3 runs to 15 residues. V dropped 5 bases and J dropped 7; count of bases not matched to a gene: 7. The table came from immunoSEQ multiplex PCR; TCRdb's copy has only in-frame clones and leaves some out. The profile covers about 380,000 clones, with over 90% appearing a single time and about 0.02% taken by the ten largest. The specimen was thymocytes. The clonotype originates from a human donor. The chain joins TRBV13 to TRBJ1-6, with 8 bases aligning to TRBD1. The CDR3 nucleotides are TGTGCCAGCAGCACCCGACAGGGGCGAAATTCACCCCTCCACTTT. Amino acid sequence: CASSTRQGRNSPLHF.